This TCR beta chain is from a study of T cell changes during pregnancy in multiple sclerosis. Assay used: immunoSEQ multiplex PCR; TCRdb lists only in-frame clones, some missing. In the table there are tens of thousands of clones, roughly 92% of which are singletons. The source material was CD4+ T cells from peripheral blood mononuclear cells, sampled in the first trimester of pregnancy. The origin of this receptor is a female donor with multiple sclerosis, enrolled in a pregnancy study.

The CDR3 is CASSEGIYNEQFF. For the CDR3, the DNA is TGTGCCAGCAGCGAGGGAATTTACAATGAGCAGTTCTTC. The chain links TRBV2 to TRBJ2-1, with D tentatively TRBD2 (5 bases). Germline loops: CDR1 SNHLY, CDR2 FYNNEI. The CDR3 sequence is 13 residues long. Trimming left V 6 bases short and J 4 bases short, with 10 bases between.